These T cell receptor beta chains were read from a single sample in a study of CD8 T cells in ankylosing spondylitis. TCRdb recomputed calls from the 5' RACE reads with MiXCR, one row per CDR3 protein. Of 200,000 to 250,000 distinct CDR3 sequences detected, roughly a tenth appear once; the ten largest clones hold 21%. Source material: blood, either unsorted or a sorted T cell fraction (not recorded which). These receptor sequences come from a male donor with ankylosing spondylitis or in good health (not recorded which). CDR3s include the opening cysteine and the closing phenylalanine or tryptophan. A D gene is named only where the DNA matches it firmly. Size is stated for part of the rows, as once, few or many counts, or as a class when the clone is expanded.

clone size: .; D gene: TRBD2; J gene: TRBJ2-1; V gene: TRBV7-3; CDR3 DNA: TGTGCCAGCAGCCCCGCGGGGGGCGCCTATGAGCAGTTCTTC; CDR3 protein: CASSPAGGAYEQFF
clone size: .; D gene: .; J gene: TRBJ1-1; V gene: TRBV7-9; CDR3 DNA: TGTGCCAGCAGCTTAGTGACGACTGAAGCTTTCTTT; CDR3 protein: CASSLVTTEAFF
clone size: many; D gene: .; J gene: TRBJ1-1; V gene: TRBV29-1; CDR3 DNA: TGCAGCGTGGGCGGCCGGGGAGAAGCTTTCTTT; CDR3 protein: CSVGGRGEAFF
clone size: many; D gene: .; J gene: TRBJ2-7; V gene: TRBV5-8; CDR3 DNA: TGTGCCAGCAGCTTGATTGAAACGCCGCAGTACTTC; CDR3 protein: CASSLIETPQYF
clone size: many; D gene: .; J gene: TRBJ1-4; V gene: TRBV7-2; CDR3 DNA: TGTGCCAGCAGCTTAGTCGGCAGTGGGGAAAAACTGTTTTTT; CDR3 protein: CASSLVGSGEKLFF
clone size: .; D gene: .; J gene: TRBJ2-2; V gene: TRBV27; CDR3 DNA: TGTGCCAGCAGTTTATCGAGGATATCCGGGGAGCTGTTTTTT; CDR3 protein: CASSLSRISGELFF
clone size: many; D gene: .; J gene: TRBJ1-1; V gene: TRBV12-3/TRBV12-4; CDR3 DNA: TGTGCCAGCACGGATCAGGGACTGAACACTGAAGCTTTCTTT; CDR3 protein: CASTDQGLNTEAFF
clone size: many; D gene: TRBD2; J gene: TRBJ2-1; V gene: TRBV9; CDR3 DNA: TGTGCCAGCAGCGGCGTTTGGGGGCTAGCGGGGACAAGCTCCTACAATGAGCAGTTCTTC; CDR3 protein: CASSGVWGLAGTSSYNEQFF
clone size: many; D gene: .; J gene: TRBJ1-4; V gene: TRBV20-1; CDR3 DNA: TGCAGTGCTCAGACACTCACGGAAGGGGAAAAACTGTTTTTT; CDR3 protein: CSAQTLTEGEKLFF
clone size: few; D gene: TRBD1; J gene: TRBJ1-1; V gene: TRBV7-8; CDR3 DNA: TGTGCCAGCAGCCCCTCGACAGGGGGCATAGGGAACACTGAAGCTTTCTTT; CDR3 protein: CASSPSTGGIGNTEAFF
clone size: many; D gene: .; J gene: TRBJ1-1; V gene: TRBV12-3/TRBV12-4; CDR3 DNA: TGTGCCAGCAGGGAAGGGGAAAACACTGAAGCTTTCTTT; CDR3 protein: CASREGENTEAFF
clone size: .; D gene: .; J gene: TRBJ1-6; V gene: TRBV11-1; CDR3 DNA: TGTGCCAGCAGCTTAGCGGTCCTTTCACCCCTCCACTTT; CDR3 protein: CASSLAVLSPLHF
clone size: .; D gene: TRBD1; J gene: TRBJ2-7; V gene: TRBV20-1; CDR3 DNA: TGCAGTGCACAAGACCGGGACAGGGGGCTCTACGAGCAGTACTTC; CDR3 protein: CSAQDRDRGLYEQYF
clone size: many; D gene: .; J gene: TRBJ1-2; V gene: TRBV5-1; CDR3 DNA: TGCGCCAGCACCTTCGGGCCTCGGGAAAACTATGGCTACACCTTC; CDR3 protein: CASTFGPRENYGYTF
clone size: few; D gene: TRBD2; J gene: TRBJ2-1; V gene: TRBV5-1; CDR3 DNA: TGCGCCAGCAGCCCGGGACTAGGTCAGGGGTTTGAGCAGTTCTTC; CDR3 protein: CASSPGLGQGFEQFF
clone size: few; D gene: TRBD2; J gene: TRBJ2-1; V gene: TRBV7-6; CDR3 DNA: TGTGCCAGCAGCTTATCCCTAGCGGGGGGGGAGCAGTTCTTC; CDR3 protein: CASSLSLAGGEQFF
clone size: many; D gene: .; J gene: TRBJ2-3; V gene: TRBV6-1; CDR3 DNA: TGTGCCAGCAGGCCAGCGGGCCTTTACGATACGCAGTATTTT; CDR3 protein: CASRPAGLYDTQYF
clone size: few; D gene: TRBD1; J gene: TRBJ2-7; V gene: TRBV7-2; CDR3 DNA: TGTGCCAGCAGCTTAGTATTGATGCCAGGGGGCCCCTACGAGCAGTACTTC; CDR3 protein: CASSLVLMPGGPYEQYF
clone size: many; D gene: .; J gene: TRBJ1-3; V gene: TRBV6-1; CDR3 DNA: TGTGCCAGCAGAAGGGCCCAACTCTCTGGAAACACCATATATTTT; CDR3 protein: CASRRAQLSGNTIYF
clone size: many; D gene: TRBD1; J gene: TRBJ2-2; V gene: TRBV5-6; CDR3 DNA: TGTGCCAGCAGCTTGGCGGGACAGGGGAACACCGGGGAGCTGTTTTTT; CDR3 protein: CASSLAGQGNTGELFF
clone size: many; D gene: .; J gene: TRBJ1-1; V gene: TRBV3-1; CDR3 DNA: TGTGCCAGCAGCCAAGCCGGGACTGAAGCTTTCTTT; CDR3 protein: CASSQAGTEAFF
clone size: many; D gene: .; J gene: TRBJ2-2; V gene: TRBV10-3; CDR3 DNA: TGTGCCATCAGTGAGTCGGATAAAGGGGACACCGGGGAGCTGTTTTTT; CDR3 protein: CAISESDKGDTGELFF
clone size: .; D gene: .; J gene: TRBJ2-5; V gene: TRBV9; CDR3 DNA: TGTGCCAGCAGCGTAGGGGGCGGGCGCAGCCAAGAGACCCAGTACTTC; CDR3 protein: CASSVGGGRSQETQYF
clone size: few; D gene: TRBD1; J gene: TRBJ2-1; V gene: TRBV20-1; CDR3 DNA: TGCAGTGCACCGTCAGGGGGCAGGCACAATGAGCAGTTCTTC; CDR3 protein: CSAPSGGRHNEQFF
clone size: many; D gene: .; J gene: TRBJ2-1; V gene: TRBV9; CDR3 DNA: TGTGCCAGCAGCATACAGGGTCTTGAGCAGTTCTTC; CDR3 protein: CASSIQGLEQFF
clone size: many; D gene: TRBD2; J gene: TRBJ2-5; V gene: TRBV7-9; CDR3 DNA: TGTGCCAGCAGCTCCGGTGGTACTAGCGGACAAGAGACCCAGTACTTC; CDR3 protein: CASSSGGTSGQETQYF
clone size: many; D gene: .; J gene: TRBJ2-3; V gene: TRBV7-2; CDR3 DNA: TGTGCCAGCAGCCCCCGGGACTGGAGCACAGATACGCAGTATTTT; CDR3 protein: CASSPRDWSTDTQYF
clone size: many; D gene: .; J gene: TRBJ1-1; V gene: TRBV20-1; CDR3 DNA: TGCAGTGCTAGAGATTCAGGGCAGGGAGTTTGGGGCACTGAAGCTTTCTTT; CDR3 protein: CSARDSGQGVWGTEAFF
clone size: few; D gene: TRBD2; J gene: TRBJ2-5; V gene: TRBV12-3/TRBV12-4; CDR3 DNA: TGTGCCAGCAGCACGTGGGCTAGCGGCCAAGAGACCCAGTACTTC; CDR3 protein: CASSTWASGQETQYF
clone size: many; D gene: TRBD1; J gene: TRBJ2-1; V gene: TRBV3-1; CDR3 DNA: TGTGCCAGCAGCCAAGCAGTGACAGGGGGTCGTGAGCAGTTCTTC; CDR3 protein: CASSQAVTGGREQFF
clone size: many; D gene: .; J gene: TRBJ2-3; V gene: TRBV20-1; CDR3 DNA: TGCAGTGCTAGGGACACCCGAAAAGCGGATACGCAGTATTTT; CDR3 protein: CSARDTRKADTQYF
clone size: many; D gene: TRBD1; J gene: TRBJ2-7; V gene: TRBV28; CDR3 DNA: TGTGCCAGCTGCGGGACAGGGGGGGCCTACGAGCAGTACTTC; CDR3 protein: CASCGTGGAYEQYF
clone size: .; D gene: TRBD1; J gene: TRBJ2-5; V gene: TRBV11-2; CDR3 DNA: TGTGCCAGCAGCTTAGGGACAGGGTATGGAACCGGTCAAGAGACCCAGTACTTC; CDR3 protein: CASSLGTGYGTGQETQYF
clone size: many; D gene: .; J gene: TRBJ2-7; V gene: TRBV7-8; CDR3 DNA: TGTGCCAGCAGCTTAGTAGCACCCTCCTACGAGCAGTACTTC; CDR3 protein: CASSLVAPSYEQYF
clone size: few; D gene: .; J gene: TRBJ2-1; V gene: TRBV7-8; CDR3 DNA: TGTGCCAGCAGCCCGAACCTGCCGGGGGTAACTTCTCGTAATGAGCAGTTCTTC; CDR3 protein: CASSPNLPGVTSRNEQFF
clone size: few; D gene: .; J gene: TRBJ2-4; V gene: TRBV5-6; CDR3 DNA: TGTGCCAGCAGCTTACCCGGAGCCAAAAACATTCAGTACTTC; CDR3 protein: CASSLPGAKNIQYF
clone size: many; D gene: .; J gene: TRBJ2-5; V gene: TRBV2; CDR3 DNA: TGTGCCAGCGGACGGACTGAACAAGAGACCCAGTACTTC; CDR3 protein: CASGRTEQETQYF
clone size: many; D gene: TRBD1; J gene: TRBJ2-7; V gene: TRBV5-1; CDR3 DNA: TGCGCCAGCAGCTACTCCGGGACAGGGGTCTACGAGCAGTACTTC; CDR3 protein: CASSYSGTGVYEQYF
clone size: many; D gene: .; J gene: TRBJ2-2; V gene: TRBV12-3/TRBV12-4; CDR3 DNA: TGTGCCAGCAGTCCCGATTCAAGGGAGCTGTTTTTT; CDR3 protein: CASSPDSRELFF
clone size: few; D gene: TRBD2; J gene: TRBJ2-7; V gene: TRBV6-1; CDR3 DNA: TGTGCCAGCGGCATAGGACTAGCGGGGGGGCAAGAGCAGTACTTC; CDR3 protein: CASGIGLAGGQEQYF
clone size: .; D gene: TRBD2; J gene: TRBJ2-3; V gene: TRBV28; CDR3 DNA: TGTGCCAGCAGTAATAGCGGGAGAGAGACAGATACGCAGTATTTT; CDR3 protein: CASSNSGRETDTQYF
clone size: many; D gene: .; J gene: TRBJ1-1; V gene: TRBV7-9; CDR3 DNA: TGTGCCAGCAGCTTAGACCGTAAAGGGGCGGAAGCTTTCTTT; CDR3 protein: CASSLDRKGAEAFF
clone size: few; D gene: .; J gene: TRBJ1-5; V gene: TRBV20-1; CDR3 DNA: TGCAGTGCTAGTGACCAGGGTCAGCCCCAGCATTTT; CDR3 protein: CSASDQGQPQHF
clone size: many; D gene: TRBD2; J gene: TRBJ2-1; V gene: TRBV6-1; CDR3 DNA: TGTGCCAGCAACCGGACTAGCGGGTACAAGAATGAGCAGTTCTTC; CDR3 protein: CASNRTSGYKNEQFF
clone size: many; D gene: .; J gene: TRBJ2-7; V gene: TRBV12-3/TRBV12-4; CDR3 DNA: TGTGCCAGCAGTTCGGGACAATACTACGAGCAGTACTTC; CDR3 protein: CASSSGQYYEQYF
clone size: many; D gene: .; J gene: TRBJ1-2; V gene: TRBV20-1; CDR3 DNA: TGCAGTGCTAGAGATTACTTTGGGGGTGGCTACACCTTC; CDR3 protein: CSARDYFGGGYTF
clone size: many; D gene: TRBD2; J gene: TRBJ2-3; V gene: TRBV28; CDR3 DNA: TGTGCCAGCAGGCTAGCGGGGGGGGCAGATACGCAGTATTTT; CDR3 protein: CASRLAGGADTQYF
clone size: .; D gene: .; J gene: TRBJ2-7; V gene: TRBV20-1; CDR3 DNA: TGCAGTGCTAGAGCGGAGGGGGCGCGAGAGCAGTACTTC; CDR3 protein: CSARAEGAREQYF
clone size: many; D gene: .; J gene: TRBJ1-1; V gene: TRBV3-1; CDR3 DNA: TGTGCCAGCAGCCAAGATAGGCTTGAAGCTTTCTTT; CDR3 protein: CASSQDRLEAFF
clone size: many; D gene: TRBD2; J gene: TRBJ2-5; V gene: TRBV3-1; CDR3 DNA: TGTGCCAGCAGCCAAGGGAGTAGCGGGGGACAAGAGACCCAGTACTTC; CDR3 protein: CASSQGSSGGQETQYF
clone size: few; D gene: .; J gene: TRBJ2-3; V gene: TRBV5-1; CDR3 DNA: TGCGCCAGCAGCTTGGCGGGGCCGGGGACCACAGATACGCAGTATTTT; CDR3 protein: CASSLAGPGTTDTQYF
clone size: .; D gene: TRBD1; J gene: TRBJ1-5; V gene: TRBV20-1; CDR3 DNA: TGCAGTGCCGACAGGGGAGGCTGGCAGCCCCAGCATTTT; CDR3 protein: CSADRGGWQPQHF